These T cell receptor beta chains were read from a single sample in a study of human T cells and chemical hapten exposure. TCRdb used MiXCR to reprocess the RACE reads, holding one entry per CDR3 protein. Of more than 85,000 distinct CDR3 sequences in the sample, 9.5% to 11% were seen once. The starting material was whole blood, obtained in connection with sensitization to the hapten diphenylcyclopropenone (DPC). Receptors originate from a man aged 35-49 years with alopecia areata. Some clones in this sample may be carry-over from other donors' samples. CDR3s include the opening cysteine and the closing phenylalanine or tryptophan. The order of the fields is D gene, J gene, clone size, CDR3 length, V gene, CDR3 DNA, CDR3 protein. D genes are given only for firm matches. Expanded clones get a size class; other rows say once, few or many, or leave the size out.

-,TRBJ2-7,-,17,TRBV29-1,TGCAGCGTTACTAAACTGTCCGGGGGCCCTAGCTCCTACGAGCAGTACTTC,CSVTKLSGGPSSYEQYF
TRBD1,TRBJ2-1,few,15,TRBV7-2,TGTGCCAGCAGCTCCACAGGGGGGACCTACAATGAGCAGTTCTTC,CASSSTGGTYNEQFF
-,TRBJ2-1,-,14,TRBV5-1,TGCGCCAGCAGCTTTCTTAACCCCGCCTATGAGCAGTTCTTC,CASSFLNPAYEQFF
TRBD2,TRBJ2-1,-,15,TRBV24-1,TGTGCCACCCGCGGGACTAGCGGGAGGTACTATGAGCAGTTCTTC,CATRGTSGRYYEQFF
-,TRBJ1-4,many,15,TRBV28,TGTGCCAGCGGGCCACAGGCTCGGGTGCAGGAAAAACTGTTTTTT,CASGPQARVQEKLFF
TRBD1,TRBJ2-7,-,14,TRBV28,TGTGCCAGCAGTCCCGGGACAGGGTACGTCGAGCAGTACTTC,CASSPGTGYVEQYF
TRBD2,TRBJ2-1,-,16,TRBV6-2/TRBV6-3,TGTGCCAGCAGACCAGCCTCCGGCGGGAGCTTCAATGAGCAGTTCTTC,CASRPASGGSFNEQFF
-,TRBJ1-5,many,15,TRBV12-3/TRBV12-4,TGTGCCAGCAGTTCCTACATGGGGAGCAATCAGCCCCAGCATTTT,CASSSYMGSNQPQHF
-,TRBJ2-7,few,15,TRBV5-1,TGCGCCAGCAGCGCTGGGGACATTGCCTCCTACGAGCAGTACTTC,CASSAGDIASYEQYF
-,TRBJ1-5,-,14,TRBV19,TGTGCCAGTAGGGGCCAGAGGGGAGGGCAGCCCCAGAATTTT,CASRGQRGGQPQNF
TRBD1,TRBJ2-2,once,14,TRBV24-1,TGTGCCACCAGTGACCCGACAGGGGTCGGGGAGCTGTTTTTT,CATSDPTGVGELFF
-,TRBJ1-4,few,12,TRBV12-3/TRBV12-4,TGTGCCAGCAGTCCGGACCAGGAAGAACTGTTTTTT,CASSPDQEELFF
-,TRBJ2-7,few,13,TRBV7-6,TGTGCCAGCAGCCAGGACTGGTCCTACGAGCAGTACTTC,CASSQDWSYEQYF
TRBD1,TRBJ2-1,-,11,TRBV29-1,TGCAGCGTCGGGACAGCCAATGAGCAGTTCTTC,CSVGTANEQFF
-,TRBJ2-6,few,14,TRBV11-3,TGTGCCAGCAGCAAAATATCTGGGGCCAACGTCCTGACTTTC,CASSKISGANVLTF
TRBD2,TRBJ2-3,-,15,TRBV20-1,TGCAGTGCTAGAAGACTAGCGTCTAGCACAGATACGCAGTATTTT,CSARRLASSTDTQYF
-,TRBJ1-1,-,12,TRBV2,TGTGCCAGCAGCGTCGACCGAGTTAAAGCTTTCTTT,CASSVDRVKAFF
-,TRBJ1-2,many,13,TRBV20-1,TGCAGTGCGTCGGACAGAACTAACTATGGCTACACCTTC,CSASDRTNYGYTF
-,TRBJ2-6,-,14,TRBV9,TGTGCCAGCAGCCCCAGTTCCGGGGCCAACGTCCTGACTTTC,CASSPSSGANVLTF
-,TRBJ2-3,many,14,TRBV20-1,TGCAGTGCTAGAGTTGGAGCCAGCACAGATACGCAGTATTTT,CSARVGASTDTQYF
-,TRBJ1-1,-,13,TRBV27,TGTGCCAGCAGTTTAAGGGCCACTCATGAAGCTTTCTTT,CASSLRATHEAFF
-,TRBJ2-3,few,14,TRBV6-2/TRBV6-3,TGTGCCAGCAGGCAGACATGGGGCACAGATACGCAGTATTTT,CASRQTWGTDTQYF
-,TRBJ1-3,many,14,TRBV7-9,TGTGCCAGCATCGAGATAAGCTCTGGAAACACCATATATTTT,CASIEISSGNTIYF
TRBD2,TRBJ2-1,many,17,TRBV10-3,TGTGCCATCAGTGAGCGGGGGGGAACAGGGCCCTACAATGAGCAGTTCTTC,CAISERGGTGPYNEQFF
-,TRBJ2-7,many,13,TRBV7-3,TGTGCCAGCAGTAGGGGCAGGGGATACGAGCAGTACTTC,CASSRGRGYEQYF
-,TRBJ2-1,few,11,TRBV6-1,TGTGCCAGCAGTGAAAGGGATGAGCAGTTCTTC,CASSERDEQFF
TRBD1,TRBJ2-1,few,18,TRBV29-1,TGCAGCGTTGGTTTTCCCGGGACAGGGGGAAGCTCCTACAATGAGCAGTTCTTC,CSVGFPGTGGSSYNEQFF